This section outlines one TCR beta chain sequence together with its context. Its matching antigen is unknown. There are 12 residues in the CDR3. V dropped 3 bases and J dropped 5 bases, with 7 bases sitting between them. Germline CDR1 reads MDHEN; CDR2 reads SYDVKM. Profiling relied on immunoSEQ multiplex PCR, and the TCRdb table lists in-frame clones only, not all of them. The profile shows around 30,000 clones, about nine tenths of them singletons. This sample is drawn from a study of T cells in localized non-small cell lung cancer. Study outcomes and limitations: Patients showing higher blood T cell density tended to see longer overall survival. Sequencing covered just one tumor region, so heterogeneity cannot be ruled out.

The TCR sequence derives from a woman between 40 and 69 years old with stage III lung adenocarcinoma. Source: peripheral blood mononuclear cells, taken before any cancer treatment. This rearrangement joins TRBV28 to TRBJ1-1, with no clear D. CDR3 bases: TGTGCCAGCAGTTTGAGGGCAACTGAAGCTTTCTTT. Residues: CASSLRATEAFF.